Listed here are 9 T cell receptor beta chains from one sample, sequenced in a study of blood T cell repertoires in COVID-19. TCRdb keeps only in-frame clones here, not all; method: immunoSEQ multiplex PCR. The sample shows roughly 59,000 clones, roughly 81% of them seen only once. Material: peripheral blood. The source of these receptors is a man older than 75 with acute or convalescent COVID-19.

The chain is built from TRBV6-6 and TRBJ1-3; D is perhaps TRBD1 (6 bases). Trimming shortened V by 8 bases and J by 0 bases, and 17 bases separated the two germline ends. The CDR3 runs 16 residues. Germline assignment: CDR1 MNHNY and CDR2 SVGAGI (reference sequence). The CDR3 nucleotides read TGTGCCAGCTGGGGACAATTTCCCCCCTCTGGAAACACCATATATTTT. Translation gives CASWGQFPPSGNTIYF.

The chain carries TRBV11-2 and TRBJ2-1, with 10 nucleotides matching TRBD1. Germline V lookup: CDR1 SGHAT, CDR2 FQNNGV. The CDR3 extends over 16 amino acids. V lost 4 bases, J lost 7 bases, and 10 bases stayed unmatched. CDR3 in DNA: TGTGCCAGCAGCTCAAACCGGGACAGGGGTTCGAATGAGCAGTTCTTC. It encodes CASSSNRDRGSNEQFF.

The rearrangement joins TRBV5-1 to TRBJ2-7, with 9 bases aligning to TRBD1. The germline V gene encodes CDR1 SGHRS and CDR2 YFSETQ. There are 15 residues in the CDR3. V was clipped by 2 bases and J by 2 bases; unmatched bases: 5. The CDR3 region is CASSLQGAETYEQYF. CDR3 coding DNA: TGCGCCAGCAGCTTACAGGGGGCAGAAACCTACGAGCAGTACTTC.

The chain links TRBV27 to TRBJ2-7, with a possible D match to TRBD2 (5 bases). CDR1 is MNHEY and CDR2 is SMNVEV in the germline V gene (reference sequence). The CDR3 loop spans 13 amino acids. V lost 2 bases and J 3 bases, leaving 8 bases between the germline ends. The CDR3 DNA reads as TGTGCCAGCAGTTTAGAGGGCAGCTACGAGCAGTACTTC. Protein product: CASSLEGSYEQYF.

The chain employs TRBV7-2 and TRBJ2-7; TRBD1 matches at 9 bases. Germline V gene lookup returns CDR1 SGHTA and CDR2 FQGNSA. Trimming cost V 4 bases and J 4 bases; bases outside gene matches: 8. This CDR3 is 15 amino acids long. The CDR3 nucleotides read TGTGCCAGCAGCTACACAGGGGGCGCCTTTTACGAGCAGTACTTC. It yields the protein CASSYTGGAFYEQYF. The full variable domain, its missing parts supplied by reference TRBV7-2 and TRBJ2-7, is GAGVSQSPSNKVTEKGKDVELRCDPISGHTALYWYRQSLGQGLEFLIYFQGNSAPDKSGLPSDRFSAERTGGSVSTLTIQRTQQEDSAVYLCASSYTGGAFYEQYFGPGTRLTVT.

The rearrangement uses TRBV19 and TRBJ1-4, with TRBD1 identical over 8 bases. The germline V gene has CDR1 LNHDA and CDR2 SQIVND (reference sequence). V lost 7 bases and J lost 6; bases outside the gene matches: 4. The CDR3 sequence is 13 residues long. This chain's CDR3 is CASTSTGDEKLFF. The CDR3 DNA reads TGTGCCAGTACCTCGACAGGGGATGAAAAACTGTTTTTT.

The V call is TRBV25-1, the J call TRBJ1-4; 7 bases align to TRBD1. With 0 bases clipped from V and 6 bases from J, the junction kept 1 base outside the gene matches. Germline assignment: CDR1 MGHDK and CDR2 SYGVNS. This CDR3 comprises 14 residues. CDR3 region: CASSEYGTDEKLFF. DNA for the CDR3: TGTGCCAGCAGTGAATACGGGACAGATGAAAAACTGTTTTTT.

The CDR3 coding sequence is TGTGCCAGCAGTGAGAACCAGGGTTTCGATGAGCAGTTCTTC. Its translation is CASSENQGFDEQFF. The chain is built from TRBV25-1 and TRBJ2-1; the D gene is possibly TRBD1 (5 bases). The V end was cut by 3 bases, the J end by 8 bases, with 14 bases between. The CDR3 consists of 14 residues. Looked up from germline, CDR1 is MGHDK and CDR2 is SYGVNS.

A note on this clone: Germline is not matched at one junction end, which may reflect a read error. The V and J genes are TRBV7-6 and TRBJ2-7; D may be TRBD1 (6 bases). CDR1 and CDR2 (germline): SGHVS, FNYEAQ. CDR3 length: 12 residues. CDR3 amino acids: CASSSRTDPPRF. The CDR3 nucleotides are TGTGCCAGCAGCTCCCGGACAGACCCGCCCCGCTTC.